This T cell receptor beta chain was recovered during a study of T cells in Graves' hyperthyroidism and ophthalmopathy. This clonotype came up many times. The germline V gene encodes CDR1 DFQATT and CDR2 SNEGSKA (reference sequence). Between the trimmed V and J ends, which lost 6 bases and 4 bases, there was a span of 18 bases. CDR3 length equals 14 residues. RNA transcripts served as the template for amplifying TCR beta CDR3 regions. A set of HTBI primers served as the primers for a first-round RT-PCR of the TCR CDR3. TCRdb reprocessed the multiplex PCR reads via MiXCR and lists one record per CDR3 protein. The table lists about 250,000 distinct CDR3 sequences, roughly a quarter of them singletons.

Source material: blood. This receptor was taken from a middle-aged woman with Graves' ophthalmopathy. This chain joins TRBV20-1 and TRBJ2-5; perhaps TRBD2 as D (7 bases). CDR3 DNA: TGCAGTGCGACCTGGGGGGGCGGGGTAGAGACCCAGTACTTC. It translates to CSATWGGGVETQYF.